The source of this T cell receptor (beta chain) is a study of shared clonotypes between healthy human individuals. The protocol was immunoSEQ multiplex PCR, while the TCRdb copy is restricted to in-frame clones and leaves out a portion. The sample carries about 490,000 clones, 75% to 85% recorded once. Germline CDR1 is SEHNR and CDR2 is FQNEAQ (reference sequence). This CDR3 region has 15 residues. After removal of 5 bases from V and 7 bases from J, the junction contained 8 bases not matched to a gene. The J gene is TRBJ2-1, the V gene TRBV7-9; 10 nucleotides line up with TRBD2. This receptor was taken from a woman in her thirties or forties in good health. Some clones in this sample may be carry-over from other donors' samples. Input material: PBMCs. The CDR3 region is CASSLWLAGVNEQFF. The CDR3 region has the DNA TGTGCCAGCAGCCTTTGGCTAGCGGGAGTTAATGAGCAGTTCTTC.